The clone carrying this T cell receptor (beta chain) has at least ten counts. Using immunoSEQ multiplex PCR, the repertoire was profiled, and TCRdb retains in-frame clones only, with some absent. Of more than 110,000 clones in the sample, 75% to 95% were seen once. This sample stems from a study of T cell responses to AZD1222 COVID-19 vaccine. The CDR3 totals 15 residues. Germline V gene lookup returns CDR1 SGHNT and CDR2 YENEEA. Trimming at V came to 6 bases and at J to 5 bases, leaving 11 bases not matched to a gene. This chain links TRBV11-3 with TRBJ1-1, with 8 bases aligning to TRBD1. Material: peripheral blood, obtained on day 0 of AZD1222 vaccination. This sequence was found in an adult in good health. The CDR3 DNA reads as TGTGCCAGCAGATCACCCCAGGGGGCGGGTACTGAAGCTTTCTTT. Its protein product is CASRSPQGAGTEAFF.